One and the same sample provided the 21 T cell receptor beta chains below, sequenced in a study of blood T cell repertoires in COVID-19. The table came from immunoSEQ multiplex PCR; TCRdb's copy has only in-frame clones and leaves some out. In the table there are around 75,000 clones, around 80% of which are singletons. The sample consisted of peripheral blood. The receptors were sampled from a man aged 50-60 years with COVID-19, enrolled during active disease.

CDR3 sequence reads: CASSEGTSGSGETQYF. For the CDR3, the DNA is TGTGCCAGCAGCGAAGGGACTAGCGGGAGTGGGGAGACCCAGTACTTC. The chain carries TRBV9 and TRBJ2-5; TRBD2 matches 14 bases. The trim removed 3 bases at V and 5 bases at J, leaving 6 bases unmatched. CDR1 is SGDLS and CDR2 is YYNGEE in the germline V gene. CDR3 length: 16 residues.

The rearrangement joins TRBV28 to TRBJ2-1; 14 positions match TRBD2. The CDR3 length is 15 residues. V trimming: 6 bases; J trimming: 12 bases; junction bases outside the gene matches: 10. The V gene's germline CDR1 is MDHEN and CDR2 SYDVKM. CDR3 sequence (DNA): TGTGCCAGCAGAACGGGACTAGCGGGAGTGAGTGGGCAGTTCTTC. Translated, it gives CASRTGLAGVSGQFF.

The chain recombines TRBV4-3 with TRBJ2-2; 8 bases match TRBD1. The junction had 7 bases not matched to a gene; V was cut back by 2 bases and J by 5 bases. Germline values: CDR1 LGHNA, CDR2 YSLEER. This CDR3 is built from 16 residues. Here the CDR3 DNA reads TGCGCCAGCAGCCAACCGACAGGGGTTGGGACCGGGGAGCTGTTTTTT. Translating it yields CASSQPTGVGTGELFF.

The rearrangement joins TRBV19 to TRBJ2-1; unclear D gene. V dropped 1 base and J dropped 0 bases, with 10 bases sitting between them. The CDR3 extends over 16 amino acids. CDR1 and CDR2 (germline): LNHDA, SQIVND (reference sequence). CDR3 protein: CASSIVGWSSYNEQFF. DNA for the CDR3: TGTGCCAGTAGTATAGTGGGTTGGAGCTCCTACAATGAGCAGTTCTTC.

The chain couples TRBV2 to TRBJ1-5, with TRBD1 matching 9 bases. V gave up 4 bases and J gave up 6 bases; unmatched junction bases: 1. From germline, CDR1 is SNHLY and CDR2 FYNNEI. This CDR3 region has 13 residues. CDR3 sequence reads: CASSGQGGQPQHF. The CDR3 coding sequence is TGTGCCAGCAGTGGACAGGGGGGTCAGCCCCAGCATTTT.

This clone turned up a few times. V and J are TRBV27 and TRBJ2-7; no firm D call. The germline V gene encodes CDR1 MNHEY and CDR2 SMNVEV (reference sequence). V lost 5 bases to trimming and J lost 0 bases, with 23 bases between them. This CDR3 is 18 amino acids long. The CDR3 sequence is CASSPLVRLETSSYEQYF. CDR3 bases: TGTGCCAGCAGTCCCCTAGTTCGATTAGAGACCAGCTCCTACGAGCAGTACTTC.

Ten or more counts support this clone. The V gene is TRBV6-2 or TRBV6-3, the J gene TRBJ2-1, with a possible D match to TRBD1 (6 bases). V lost 5 bases to trimming and J lost 8 bases, with 19 bases between them. Germline values: CDR1 MNHEY, CDR2 SVGEGT. This CDR3 spans 15 amino acids. CDR3 nucleotide sequence: TGTGCCAGCAGTGACGGCAGGGGAATTTTTGATGAGCAGTTCTTC. Translation: CASSDGRGIFDEQFF.

This chain uses TRBV7-3 with TRBJ1-1; TRBD1 might be the D (6 bases). This CDR3 comprises 13 residues. Deletions cut 5 bases from V and 5 bases from J, with 12 bases between. CDR1 and CDR2 (germline): SGHTA, FQGTGA. The CDR3 is CASSLTGYTEAFF. The CDR3 bases are TGTGCCAGCAGCCTCACAGGGTATACTGAAGCTTTCTTT.

The CDR3 is CASSSHGQSYEQYF. In DNA, the CDR3 is TGTGCCAGCAGTTCCCACGGACAGTCCTACGAGCAGTACTTC. The rearrangement joins TRBV28 to TRBJ2-7, with D possibly matching TRBD1 (6 bases). CDR3 length equals 14 residues. V dropped 4 bases and J dropped 1 base, with 11 bases sitting between them. Germline-derived CDR1 and CDR2 are MDHEN and SYDVKM.

On this clone: Other DNA sequences in the same sample also yield this CDR3. The chain joins TRBV6-5 to TRBJ1-2, with a possible D match to TRBD1 (5 bases). Per germline, CDR1 MNHEY and CDR2 SVGAGI. The CDR3 has 13 residues. Between the trimmed V and J ends, which lost 0 bases and 4 bases, there was a span of 6 bases. CDR3 amino acids: CASSYSQGYGYTF. In nucleotides, the CDR3 is TGTGCCAGCAGTTACTCGCAGGGCTATGGCTACACCTTC.

A single count supports this clone. J is TRBJ1-4 and V is TRBV28, with D perhaps matching TRBD1 (5 bases). The CDR3 sequence is 16 residues long. V lost 3 bases, J lost 4 bases, and 15 bases lay in between. CDR1 MDHEN and CDR2 SYDVKM come from the germline V gene. CDR3 DNA: TGTGCCAGCAGTTTGGGATTAGGGGTTAGTAATGAAAAACTGTTTTTT. This encodes CASSLGLGVSNEKLFF. Using reference TRBV28 and TRBJ1-4 for the parts outside the CDR3, the full variable domain is DVKVTQSSRYLVKRTGEKVFLECVQDMDHENMFWYRQDPGLGLRLIYFSYDVKMKEKGDIPEGYSVSREKKERFSLILESASTNQTSMYLCASSLGLGVSNEKLFFGSGTQLSVL.

The V gene is TRBV7-8, the J gene TRBJ2-5, with 12 bases identical to TRBD2. The V gene end was trimmed by 1 base and the J gene end by 2 bases; junction bases not matched to a gene: 5. CDR3 length equals 17 residues. CDR1 is SGHVS, CDR2 FQNEAQ, per germline. CDR3 DNA sequence: TGTGCCAGCAGCTTAGAGTGGACTAGCGGGATACAAGAGACCCAGTACTTC. It is translated as CASSLEWTSGIQETQYF.

The CDR3, as DNA: TGTGCCAGCAGCCCCGACAGACGTCAAGAGACCCAGTACTTC. This codes for CASSPDRRQETQYF. V usage is TRBV7-9 and J usage is TRBJ2-5, with D possibly being TRBD1 (5 bases). The CDR3 runs to 14 residues. Trimming pared 5 bases from V and 2 bases from J, leaving 12 bases between. Germline assignment: CDR1 SEHNR and CDR2 FQNEAQ (reference sequence).

The V gene is TRBV19, the J gene TRBJ2-7; 8 positions agree with TRBD1. Trimming took 6 bases from V and 6 from J; bases not matched to a gene: 16. This CDR3 region has 16 residues. CDR1 LNHDA and CDR2 SQIVND come from the germline V gene (reference sequence). CDR3 amino acids: CASRLSGGSTGSEQYF. For the CDR3, the DNA is TGTGCCAGTAGGTTATCAGGGGGCTCGACGGGGTCCGAGCAGTACTTC.

The chain uses TRBV7-9 and TRBJ1-3; 8 nucleotides match TRBD1. Germline assignment: CDR1 SEHNR and CDR2 FQNEAQ (reference sequence). The CDR3 runs 14 residues. With 7 bases clipped from V and 2 bases from J, the junction kept 4 bases outside the gene matches. CDR3 amino acids: CASTTQGAGNTIYF. CDR3 nucleotides: TGTGCCAGCACCACACAGGGGGCTGGAAACACCATATATTTT.

This chain connects TRBV30 to TRBJ1-5; 7 bases line up with TRBD1. This CDR3 contains 13 residues. Per the germline V gene, CDR1 is GTSNPN and CDR2 is SVGIG (reference sequence). Losses at the gene ends were 6 bases for V and 4 bases for J; bases not matched to a gene: 6. The CDR3 DNA sequence: TGTGCCTGTTCTCGACAGGGTAATCAGCCCCAGCATTTT. Protein sequence: CACSRQGNQPQHF.

The rearrangement joins TRBV7-9 to TRBJ1-1; D remains unclear. The germline V and J ends were trimmed by 4 bases and 9 bases, with 24 bases remaining between them. Germline V lookup: CDR1 SEHNR, CDR2 FQNEAQ (reference sequence). CDR3 length: 16 residues. This chain's CDR3 is CASSSWSSADLLKAFF. CDR3 in DNA: TGTGCCAGCAGCTCCTGGTCTTCGGCCGACTTATTGAAAGCTTTCTTT.

This chain uses TRBV5-1 with TRBJ2-1; no firm D call. The CDR3 spans 13 residues. Trimming removed 1 base at V and 9 bases at J, with 11 bases between. The germline V gene encodes CDR1 SGHRS and CDR2 YFSETQ. The CDR3 region is CASSLLQTGEQFF. The CDR3 region has the DNA TGCGCCAGCAGCTTGTTACAGACCGGTGAGCAGTTCTTC.

This chain joins TRBV10-1 and TRBJ2-1; 7 bases map to TRBD1. V dropped 0 bases and J dropped 1; count of bases not matched to a gene: 3. Germline V gene data show CDR1 as WNHNN and CDR2 as SYGVQD (reference sequence). The CDR3 is 16 residues long. The CDR3 nucleotides are TGCGCCAGCAGTGAGTCGGCAGGGGGTTCCTACAATGAGCAGTTCTTC. Amino acids: CASSESAGGSYNEQFF.

This CDR3 reads CASTLRASDYNEQFF. The DNA of the CDR3 is TGTGCCAGCACCCTCAGGGCTAGCGATTACAATGAGCAGTTCTTC. This chain joins TRBV11-2 and TRBJ2-1, with a possible D match to TRBD2 (6 bases). The CDR3 is 15 amino acids. CDR1 is SGHAT and CDR2 is FQNNGV in the germline V gene. Trimming pared 7 bases from V and 4 bases from J, leaving 17 bases between.

The chain is built from TRBV28 and TRBJ2-7, with TRBD1 matching over 7 bases. Germline V gene lookup returns CDR1 MDHEN and CDR2 SYDVKM. The CDR3 covers 14 residues. With 6 bases clipped from V and 2 bases from J, the junction kept 7 bases outside the gene matches. The DNA for the CDR3 is TGTGCCAGCAGCCTACAGGGGAGAACCTACGAGCAGTACTTC. It codes for CASSLQGRTYEQYF.